These T cell receptor beta chains were read from a single sample in a study of early T cells in non-severe SARS-CoV-2 infection. Via MiXCR, TCRdb re-called the 5' RACE reads, giving one row per CDR3 protein. The table lists approximately 76,000 distinct CDR3 sequences, more than 13% of them singletons. Sequences were obtained from whole blood. These receptors were obtained from an adult who was a healthcare worker with PCR-confirmed SARS-CoV-2 infection or an uninfected control (not recorded which). The CDR3 runs from the conserved cysteine through the conserved F or W. Each record gives: D gene, V gene, clone size, J gene, CDR3 DNA, CDR3 protein. A D gene is named only where the DNA matches it firmly. Clone size appears in some rows only: once, few, many, or a class for an expanded clone.

>.|TRBV5-1|many|TRBJ2-7
TGCGCCAGCAGCTTGGAAGGGAACGAGCAGTACTTC
CASSLEGNEQYF
>TRBD1|TRBV12-3/TRBV12-4|few|TRBJ2-3
TGTGCCAGCAGTCGGGGACAGGGGCGACCAGATACGCAGTATTTT
CASSRGQGRPDTQYF
>TRBD1|TRBV27|few|TRBJ1-1
TGTGCCAGCAGGATGACAGGGTTTGGGACTGAAGCTTTCTTT
CASRMTGFGTEAFF
>TRBD2|TRBV5-1|few|TRBJ2-1
TGCGCCAGCGGGCGACTAGCGGGAGGGGAGGAGCAGTTCTTC
CASGRLAGGEEQFF
>TRBD2|TRBV14|many|TRBJ2-1
TGTGCCAGCAGCCAAGCCGGACTAGCCCTGACGGGGCAGTTCTTC
CASSQAGLALTGQFF
>.|TRBV7-8|few|TRBJ2-3
TGTGCCAGCAGCTTACTCCCTTTGGGAGAGGTGACAGATACGCAGTATTTT
CASSLLPLGEVTDTQYF
>TRBD1|TRBV5-1|.|TRBJ1-2
TGCGCCAGCAGCGGGACAGTCCACTATGGCTACACCTTC
CASSGTVHYGYTF
>TRBD2|TRBV6-5|few|TRBJ2-3
TGTGCCAGCAGTTCTGGGGGGGGGGTCCAGTATTTT
CASSSGGGVQYF
>.|TRBV7-6|many|TRBJ2-3
TGTGCCAGCAGCTCAAGGGTTTCTCGCACAGATACGCAGTATTTT
CASSSRVSRTDTQYF
>.|TRBV7-6|.|TRBJ1-2
TGTGCCAGCGGAGTTGGCTATGGCTACACCTTC
CASGVGYGYTF
>.|TRBV29-1|.|TRBJ1-1
TGCAGCGTTGGACAGATGAACACTGAAGCTTTCTTT
CSVGQMNTEAFF
>.|TRBV6-6|.|TRBJ2-7
TGTGCCAGCAGTTACTCCCAGAGGTACGAGCAGTACTTC
CASSYSQRYEQYF
>.|TRBV9|many|TRBJ1-2
TGTGTCAGCACTGTGACAGGAGCTAACTATGGCTACACCTTC
CVSTVTGANYGYTF
>.|TRBV7-2|.|TRBJ2-1
TGTGCCAGCAGCTTACTGGCCGGGGCGCAGTTCTTC
CASSLLAGAQFF
>.|TRBV20-1|few|TRBJ1-2
TGCAGTGCTCGGGGGCAGTACGACTACACCTTC
CSARGQYDYTF
>.|TRBV25-1|.|TRBJ1-1
TGTGCCAGCAGTCTCCCCGGACACCGGATGAGTGAAGCTTTCTTT
CASSLPGHRMSEAFF
>TRBD2|TRBV4-2|.|TRBJ2-5
TGTGCCAGCAGCTTACGGGAGGGCCCGGAGACCCAGTACTTC
CASSLREGPETQYF
>.|TRBV7-9|many|TRBJ2-5
TGTGCCAGCAGCTTAGGTTGGGACAAACAAGAGACCCAGTACTTC
CASSLGWDKQETQYF
>.|TRBV3-1|many|TRBJ2-1
TGTGCCAGCAGCCAAGTGAGTCAGGGGAATGAGCAGTTCTTC
CASSQVSQGNEQFF
>.|TRBV7-9|many|TRBJ2-1
TGTGCCAGCAGCTTAACGGGTGAGCAGTTCTTC
CASSLTGEQFF
>.|TRBV29-1|few|TRBJ2-7
TGCAGCGTTGAAGGCGGCAGGGGCGAGCAGTACTTC
CSVEGGRGEQYF
>TRBD1|TRBV29-1|few|TRBJ1-5
TGCAGCGTCTCGGACAGGAGCAATCAGCCCCAGCATTTT
CSVSDRSNQPQHF
>.|TRBV18|few|TRBJ1-1
TGTGCCAGCTCAGCCACAGGTGGCACTGAAGCTTTCTTT
CASSATGGTEAFF
>.|TRBV2|many|TRBJ2-1
TGTGCCAGCAGTGAAGGAGGGGGCTCCTACAATGAGCAGTTCTTC
CASSEGGGSYNEQFF
>.|TRBV30|few|TRBJ2-5
TGTGCCTATCAGATCGGAGGAGGACAAGAGACCCAGTACTTC
CAYQIGGGQETQYF
>.|TRBV7-9|few|TRBJ2-6
TGTGCCAGCAGCTTAGCAGGCTCTGGGGCCAACGTCCTGACTTTC
CASSLAGSGANVLTF